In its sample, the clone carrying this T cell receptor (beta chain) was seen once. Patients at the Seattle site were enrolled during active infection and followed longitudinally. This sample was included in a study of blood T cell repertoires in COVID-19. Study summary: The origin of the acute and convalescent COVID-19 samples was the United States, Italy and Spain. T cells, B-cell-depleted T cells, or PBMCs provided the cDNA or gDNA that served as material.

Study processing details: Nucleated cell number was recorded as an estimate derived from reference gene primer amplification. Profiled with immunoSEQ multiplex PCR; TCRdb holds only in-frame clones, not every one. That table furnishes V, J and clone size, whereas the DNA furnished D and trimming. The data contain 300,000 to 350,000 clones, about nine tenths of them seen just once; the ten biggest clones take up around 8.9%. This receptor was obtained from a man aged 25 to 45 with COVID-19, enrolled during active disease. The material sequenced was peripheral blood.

The CDR3 coding sequence is TGTGCCAGCAGCATGGGGGGTGAAGCTTTCTTT. Protein product: CASSMGGEAFF. The genes are TRBV28 and TRBJ1-1, with TRBD1 as a possible D gene (5 bases). The CDR3 is 11 amino acids. V shed 6 bases and J shed 7 bases, with 9 bases lying between them. Germline CDR1 and CDR2: MDHEN and SYDVKM. Full variable domain (rest looked up from reference TRBV28 and TRBJ1-1): DVKVTQSSRYLVKRTGEKVFLECVQDMDHENMFWYRQDPGLGLRLIYFSYDVKMKEKGDIPEGYSVSREKKERFSLILESASTNQTSMYLCASSMGGEAFFGQGTRLTVV.